This T cell receptor beta chain was sequenced in a study of blood T cell repertoires in COVID-19. Study overall: Whether acute or convalescent, the COVID-19 samples came from the United States, Italy and Spain. The cDNA or gDNA used as material had been derived from T cells, B-cell-depleted T cells, or PBMCs.

The CDR3 consists of 15 residues. The V and J ends lost 0 bases and 6 bases, in that order; junction bases with no gene match: 5. Germline CDR1 reads LNHDA; CDR2 reads SQIVND (reference sequence). Seattle researchers signed up patients amid active infection and tracked them longitudinally. Using immunoSEQ multiplex PCR, the repertoire was profiled, and TCRdb retains in-frame clones only, with some absent. The table includes about 120,000 clones, roughly 90% detected once. The sequencing input was peripheral blood. V usage is TRBV19 and J usage is TRBJ1-5; 7 bases agree with TRBD1. The receptor comes from a man in his 60s with COVID-19, enrolled during active disease. The CDR3 reads CASSIDEGAGQPQHF. The CDR3 DNA reads as TGTGCCAGTAGTATAGATGAGGGGGCTGGTCAGCCCCAGCATTTT.